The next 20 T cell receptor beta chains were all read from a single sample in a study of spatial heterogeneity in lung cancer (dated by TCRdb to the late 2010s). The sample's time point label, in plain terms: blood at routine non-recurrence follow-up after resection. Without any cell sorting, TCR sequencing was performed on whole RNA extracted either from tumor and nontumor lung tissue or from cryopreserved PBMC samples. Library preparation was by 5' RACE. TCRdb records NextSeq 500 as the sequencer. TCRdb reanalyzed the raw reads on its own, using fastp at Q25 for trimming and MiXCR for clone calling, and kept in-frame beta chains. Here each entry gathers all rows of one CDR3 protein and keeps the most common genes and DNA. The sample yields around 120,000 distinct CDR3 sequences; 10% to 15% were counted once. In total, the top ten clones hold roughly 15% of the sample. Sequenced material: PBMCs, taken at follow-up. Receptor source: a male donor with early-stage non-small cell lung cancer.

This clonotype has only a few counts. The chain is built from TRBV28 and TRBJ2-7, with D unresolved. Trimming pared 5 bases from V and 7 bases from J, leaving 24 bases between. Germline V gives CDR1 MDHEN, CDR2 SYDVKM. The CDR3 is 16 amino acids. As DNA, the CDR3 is TGTGCCAGCAGTATCCTGGGCGCCCCCCCCCTAAATGAGCAGTACTTC. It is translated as CASSILGAPPLNEQYF.

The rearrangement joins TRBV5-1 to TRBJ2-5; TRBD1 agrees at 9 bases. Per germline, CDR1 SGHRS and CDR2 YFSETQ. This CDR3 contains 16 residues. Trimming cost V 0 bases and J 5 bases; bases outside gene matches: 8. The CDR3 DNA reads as TGCGCCAGCAGCTTGGCCGAGGACAGGGGACTGGAGACCCAGTACTTC. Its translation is CASSLAEDRGLETQYF.

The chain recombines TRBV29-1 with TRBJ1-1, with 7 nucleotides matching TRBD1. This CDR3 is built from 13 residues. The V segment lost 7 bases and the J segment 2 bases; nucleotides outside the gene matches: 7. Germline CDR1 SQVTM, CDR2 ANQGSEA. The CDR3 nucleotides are TGCAGCGCCGACCGGACAGGAAACACTGAAGCTTTCTTT. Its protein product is CSADRTGNTEAFF.

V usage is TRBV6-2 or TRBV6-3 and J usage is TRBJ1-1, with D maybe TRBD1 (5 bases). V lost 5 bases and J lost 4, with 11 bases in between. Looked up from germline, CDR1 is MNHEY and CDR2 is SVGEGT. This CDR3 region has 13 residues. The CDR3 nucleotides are TGTGCCAGCAGTCCCGAGAGGGGCACTGAAGCTTTCTTT. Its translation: CASSPERGTEAFF.

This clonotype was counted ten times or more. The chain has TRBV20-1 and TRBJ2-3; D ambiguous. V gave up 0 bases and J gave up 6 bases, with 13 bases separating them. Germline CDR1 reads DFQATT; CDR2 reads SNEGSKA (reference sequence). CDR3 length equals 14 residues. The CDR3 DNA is TGCAGTGCTAGAGATCTGGGCCCCCGGGATACGCAGTATTTT. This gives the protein CSARDLGPRDTQYF.

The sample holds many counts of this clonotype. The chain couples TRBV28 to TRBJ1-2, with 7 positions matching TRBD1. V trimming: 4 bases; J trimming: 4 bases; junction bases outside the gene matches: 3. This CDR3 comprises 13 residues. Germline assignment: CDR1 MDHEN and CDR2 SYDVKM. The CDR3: CASSSDRSYGYTF. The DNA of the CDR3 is TGTGCCAGCAGTTCGGACAGGAGCTATGGCTACACCTTC.

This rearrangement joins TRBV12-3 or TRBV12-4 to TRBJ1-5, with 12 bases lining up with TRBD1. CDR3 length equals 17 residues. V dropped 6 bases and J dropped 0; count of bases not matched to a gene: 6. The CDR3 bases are TGTGCCAGCAGATCCGGGACAGGGGGCCTTAGCAATCAGCCCCAGCATTTT. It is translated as CASRSGTGGLSNQPQHF.

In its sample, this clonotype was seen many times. The CDR3 is CASLKAGPYNEQFF. In nucleotides, the CDR3 is TGTGCCAGCCTAAAGGCAGGGCCCTACAATGAGCAGTTCTTC. The chain is built from TRBV6-2 or TRBV6-3 and TRBJ2-1, with D perhaps matching TRBD1 (5 bases). Germline V gene lookup returns CDR1 MNHEY and CDR2 SVGEGT. The CDR3 loop spans 14 amino acids. Between the trimmed V and J ends, which lost 8 bases and 2 bases, there was a span of 13 bases.

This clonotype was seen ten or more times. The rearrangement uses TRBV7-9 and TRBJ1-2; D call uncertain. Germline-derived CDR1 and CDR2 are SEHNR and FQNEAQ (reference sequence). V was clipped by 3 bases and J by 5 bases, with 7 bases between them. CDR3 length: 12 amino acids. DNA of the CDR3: TGTGCCAGCAGCTTTGATGGTTATGGCTACACCTTC. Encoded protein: CASSFDGYGYTF.

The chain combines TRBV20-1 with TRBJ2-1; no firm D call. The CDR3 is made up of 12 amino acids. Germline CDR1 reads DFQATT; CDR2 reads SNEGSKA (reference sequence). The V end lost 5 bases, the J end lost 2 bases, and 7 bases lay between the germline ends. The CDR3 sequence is CSAHGPYNEQFF. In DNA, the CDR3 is TGCAGTGCTCACGGTCCCTACAATGAGCAGTTCTTC.

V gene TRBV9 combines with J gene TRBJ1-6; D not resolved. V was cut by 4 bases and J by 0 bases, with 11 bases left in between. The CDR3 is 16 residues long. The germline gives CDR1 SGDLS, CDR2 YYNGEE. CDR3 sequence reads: CASSSRRSSYNSPLHF. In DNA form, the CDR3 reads TGTGCCAGCAGCTCCCGAAGGAGCTCCTATAATTCACCCCTCCACTTT. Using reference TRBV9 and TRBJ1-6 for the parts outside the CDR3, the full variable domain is DSGVTQTPKHLITATGQRVTLRCSPRSGDLSVYWYQQSLDQGLQFLIQYYNGEERAKGNILERFSAQQFPDLHSELNLSSLELGDSALYFCASSSRRSSYNSPLHFGNGTRLTVT.

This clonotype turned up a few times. The CDR3 DNA sequence: TGCAGTGCTACAGGACAGGGCTCTAACTATGGCTACACCTTC. Residues: CSATGQGSNYGYTF. This chain connects TRBV20-1 to TRBJ1-2, with TRBD1 matching 8 bases. This CDR3 region has 14 residues. From germline, CDR1 is DFQATT and CDR2 SNEGSKA (reference sequence). J lost 0 bases, V lost 4 bases, and 4 bases had no gene match.

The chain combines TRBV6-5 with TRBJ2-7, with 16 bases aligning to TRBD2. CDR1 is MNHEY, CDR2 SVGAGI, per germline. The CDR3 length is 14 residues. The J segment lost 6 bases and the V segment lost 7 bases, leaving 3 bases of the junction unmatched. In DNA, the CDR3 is TGTGCCAGCACGGGACTAGCGGGGGGGGCCGAGCAGTACTTC. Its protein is CASTGLAGGAEQYF.

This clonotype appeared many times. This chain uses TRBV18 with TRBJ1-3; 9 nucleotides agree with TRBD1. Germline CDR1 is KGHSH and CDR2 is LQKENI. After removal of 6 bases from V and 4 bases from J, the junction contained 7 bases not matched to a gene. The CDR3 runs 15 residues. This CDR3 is CASSQNRGHGNTIYF. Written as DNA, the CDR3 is TGTGCCAGCTCTCAAAACAGGGGGCACGGAAACACCATATATTTT.

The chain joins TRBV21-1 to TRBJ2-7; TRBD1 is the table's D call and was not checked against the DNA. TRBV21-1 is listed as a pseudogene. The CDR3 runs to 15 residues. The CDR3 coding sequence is TGTGCCAGCAGCAAAGGGGGGGCGCATGGAAACGAGCAGTACTTC. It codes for CASSKGGAHGNEQYF.

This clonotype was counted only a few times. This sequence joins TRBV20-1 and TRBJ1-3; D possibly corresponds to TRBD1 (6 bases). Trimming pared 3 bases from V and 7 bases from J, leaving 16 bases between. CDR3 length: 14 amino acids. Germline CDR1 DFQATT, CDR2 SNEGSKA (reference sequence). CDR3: CSASRGAAGNTIYF. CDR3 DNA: TGCAGTGCTAGCCGGGGGGCGGCAGGCAACACCATATATTTT.

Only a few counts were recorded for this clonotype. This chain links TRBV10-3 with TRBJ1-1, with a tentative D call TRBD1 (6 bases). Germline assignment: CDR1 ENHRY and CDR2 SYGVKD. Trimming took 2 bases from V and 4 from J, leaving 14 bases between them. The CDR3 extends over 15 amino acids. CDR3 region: CAISERGGIRTEAFF. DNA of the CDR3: TGTGCCATCAGTGAGAGGGGGGGAATCCGCACTGAAGCTTTCTTT.

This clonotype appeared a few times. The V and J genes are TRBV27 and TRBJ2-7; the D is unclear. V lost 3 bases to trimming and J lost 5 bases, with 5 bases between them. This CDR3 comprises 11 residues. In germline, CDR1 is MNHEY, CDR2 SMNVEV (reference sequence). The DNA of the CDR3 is TGTGCCAGCAGTTTTATCGACGAGCAGTACTTC. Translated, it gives CASSFIDEQYF.

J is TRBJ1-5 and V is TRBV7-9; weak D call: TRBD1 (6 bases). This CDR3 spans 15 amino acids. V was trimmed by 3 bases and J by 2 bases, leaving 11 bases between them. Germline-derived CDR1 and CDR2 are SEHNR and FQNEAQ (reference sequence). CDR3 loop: CASSFAGGGNQPQHF. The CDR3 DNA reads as TGTGCCAGCAGCTTCGCGGGGGGCGGCAATCAGCCCCAGCATTTT.

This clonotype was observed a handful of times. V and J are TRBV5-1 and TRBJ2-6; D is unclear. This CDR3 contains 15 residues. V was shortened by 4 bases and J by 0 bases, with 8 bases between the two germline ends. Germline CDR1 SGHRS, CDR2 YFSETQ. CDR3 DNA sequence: TGCGCCAGCAGCGACCTAATCTCTGGGGCCAACGTCCTGACTTTC. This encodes CASSDLISGANVLTF.